Following are 11 T cell receptor beta chains from one sample sequenced in a study of CD8+ T cells in alopecia areata. TCR sequencing used cDNA made by reverse transcription of extracted RNA. Measured with immunoSEQ multiplex PCR; TCRdb has only the in-frame clones, and not every one. The sample includes 200,000 to 300,000 clones, none of them occurring once. Pooled cells of cutaneous lymph node origin were sorted on CD4, CD8alpha, NKG2D, NKG2ACE and other markers. Sequences were obtained from CD4+ T cells sorted from a lymph node. The receptors come from a C3H/HeJ mouse with alopecia areata. For this mouse line, the MHC haplotype is H2-k.

This clone appeared a few times. Any gene name here is a mouse gene name. The read ends 4 residues early relative to the CDR3; the germline J gene fills the gap. The V call is TRBV17, the J call TRBJ2-1; 7 positions agree with TRBD2. With V trimmed by 4 bases and J by 1 base, 4 bases remained unmatched. This CDR3 region has 15 residues. Germline values: CDR1 MNHDT, CDR2 YYDKIL. CDR3 DNA, as far as it was read: TGTGCTAGCAGTACTGGGGGTATGAACTATGCT. As protein: CASSTGGMNYA. The full CDR3 protein is CASSTGGMNYAEQFF.

Only a few counts were recorded for this clone. Genes and germline come from the mouse. The read terminates 4 residues before the CDR3 end, so the remaining end is supplied by the germline J gene. V gene TRBV2 combines with J gene TRBJ2-1, with TRBD2 matching 9 bases. The V gene's germline CDR1 is LGHNA and CDR2 YSYQKL. The J segment lost 3 bases and the V segment lost 5 bases, leaving 2 bases of the junction unmatched. This CDR3 contains 14 residues. CDR3 bases read: TGTGCCAGCAGCACGACTGGGGGCTATGCT. This gives the protein CASSTTGGYA. The full CDR3 sequence reads CASSTTGGYAEQFF.

The sample holds a few counts of this clone. Any gene name here is a mouse gene name. The read ends 4 residues early relative to the CDR3; the germline J gene fills the gap. The rearrangement uses TRBV29 and TRBJ1-2, with TRBD1 as a possible D gene (5 bases). The CDR3 covers 13 residues. Germline assignment: CDR1 MSHET and CDR2 SYDVDS. V was pared by 5 bases and J by 2 bases, with 9 bases between. This CDR3 reads CASSPPGNSDYTF. CDR3 DNA, as far as it was read: TGTGCTAGCAGTCCCCCAGGGAACTCC.

Comments on this clone: Germline and genes: mouse. The read falls 4 residues short of the CDR3 end, and the missing part is taken from the germline J gene. The rearrangement uses TRBV17 and TRBJ2-3, with a weak D call TRBD1 (6 bases). CDR1 and CDR2 (germline): MNHDT, YYDKIL. The CDR3 extends over 15 amino acids. Trimming pared 3 bases from V and 0 bases from J, leaving 10 bases between. CDR3 loop: CASSRGTLSAETLYF. CDR3 DNA, as far as it was read: TGTGCTAGCAGTAGGGGGACACTTAGTGCAGAA.

Concerning this clone: Genes and germline are mouse. The CDR3 end falls 4 residues outside the read, so it is completed with the germline J gene. The rearrangement links TRBV19 to TRBJ2-2; 11 bases map to TRBD2. Trimming took 0 bases from V and 1 from J; bases not matched to a gene: 5. Germline V gives CDR1 FNHDT, CDR2 SITEND (reference sequence). This CDR3 has 18 amino acids. The CDR3: CASSIVPGTGGNTGQLYF. The sequenced part of the CDR3 DNA is TGTGCCAGCAGTATAGTCCCCGGGACTGGGGGAAACACCGGG.

This clone was seen a handful of times. Genes and germline are mouse. The CDR3 end is not reached by the read, which stops 4 residues before it; the germline J gene fills it in. The same CDR3 also results from other DNA sequences found in this sample. The genes are TRBV31 and TRBJ2-5, with D perhaps matching TRBD1 (8 bases). Looked up from germline, CDR1 is GKSSPN and CDR2 is SITVG. CDR3 length: 14 amino acids. The CDR3 bases that were read are TGTGCCTGGAGTCTACAGGGGGGGGAAGAC. Residues: CAWSLQGGED. The entire CDR3 protein reads CAWSLQGGEDTQYF.

In regard to this clone: Gene labels here are mouse ones. Incomplete CDR3 DNA: TGTGCCAGCAGTGAGGACATTAATTCGCCC. Encoded protein: CASSEDINSP. Given in full, the CDR3 is CASSEDINSPLYF. The chain combines TRBV13-3 with TRBJ1-6; TRBD1 is a possible D gene (5 bases). The read halts 3 residues ahead of the CDR3 end, with the missing end drawn from the germline J gene. TRBJ1-6 is placed among ORFs of uncertain function. V lost 2 bases to trimming and J lost 6 bases, with 6 bases between them. CDR1 and CDR2 (germline): NNHDY, SYVADS. The CDR3 covers 13 residues.

A word on this clone: Gene names are the mouse ones. The read terminates 4 residues before the CDR3 end, so the remaining end is supplied by the germline J gene. Different DNA sequences within this sample yield the same CDR3. This chain uses TRBV13-2 with TRBJ1-2; TRBD1 aligns across 8 bases. The CDR3 consists of 14 residues. J was trimmed by 0 bases and V by 5 bases; bases with no gene match: 3. Germline CDR1 is NNHNN and CDR2 is SYGAGS (reference sequence). The DNA read from the CDR3 is TGTGCCAGCGGCGACAGGGGCACAAACTCC. This translates into CASGDRGTNS. The whole CDR3 sequence reads CASGDRGTNSDYTF.

With regard to this clone: Mouse gene names apply. Coverage ceases 4 residues before the CDR3 finishes, and the germline J gene fills in the end. Other nucleotide sequences in the sample specify the same CDR3. The V gene is TRBV1, the J gene TRBJ2-5; D might be TRBD2 (5 bases). The length of the CDR3 is 13 residues. CDR1 is NSQYPW and CDR2 is LRSPGD in the germline V gene (reference sequence). V was shortened by 3 bases and J by 2 bases, with 6 bases between the two germline ends. The chain's CDR3 is CTCSALGQDTQYF. Partial CDR3 DNA: TGCACCTGCAGTGCCCTGGGCCAAGAC.

This clone was observed a handful of times. The gene names here belong to mouse. The CDR3 end falls 4 residues outside the read, so it is completed with the germline J gene. This chain joins TRBV13-2 and TRBJ2-4; D perhaps matches TRBD2 (6 bases). V was trimmed by 5 bases and J by 0 bases, leaving 7 bases between them. The CDR3 covers 13 residues. From germline, CDR1 is NNHNN and CDR2 SYGAGS (reference sequence). The DNA read from the CDR3 is TGTGCCAGCGGACTGGGTAGTCAAAAC. It translates to CASGLGSQN. In full, the CDR3 reads CASGLGSQNTLYF.

This clone was recorded a few times. Germline and genes: mouse. The read terminates 4 residues before the CDR3 end, so the remaining end is supplied by the germline J gene. J is TRBJ2-2 and V is TRBV13-1; the match to TRBD2 covers 10 bases. Trimming took 6 bases from V and 0 from J; bases not matched to a gene: 5. Looked up from germline, CDR1 is NSHNY and CDR2 is SYGAGN. The CDR3 has 16 amino acids. CDR3: CASKPGLGTNTGQLYF. CDR3 bases read: TGTGCCAGCAAGCCGGGACTGGGGACAAACACCGGG.